The clone carrying this TCR beta chain occurred many times. The antigen is undetermined. V lost 1 base and J 3 bases, leaving 13 bases between the germline ends. Germline V gene lookup returns CDR1 SEHNR and CDR2 FQNEAQ (reference sequence). The CDR3 is made up of 15 amino acids. Sorted cell numbers of about 18,000 to 1,000,000, with 10%, 30% or 50% RNA, served as input for naive CD8 libraries. Bulk TCR libraries were made with methods that had been previously described and with listed TCR primers. TCRdb re-analysed the PCR reads in MiXCR, keeping a single row per CDR3 protein. The data show more than 300,000 distinct CDR3 sequences, with roughly a fifth seen just once and roughly 0.8% held by the top ten. This entry comes from a study of molecular identifiers for immune sequencing clone quantification. The study's findings and limits: Reports indicate spiked Jurkat TCR RNA from one cell could be found among 900,000 to 1,000,000 naive cells.

The clonotype comes from a human donor in good health. Some libraries in this study had Jurkat cell RNA spiked in. V is TRBV7-9 and J is TRBJ2-7; D possibly matches TRBD1 or TRBD2 (5 bases each). Sequenced sample: naive CD8+ T cells from blood, with Jurkat cell RNA spiked in. Subset of the sample: FACS-sorted CD8+CD4-CCR7+CD45RA+ naive T cells. CDR3 DNA: TGTGCCAGCAGCTTAGATCCAGGGAGCCTCTACGAGCAGTACTTC. It is translated as CASSLDPGSLYEQYF.